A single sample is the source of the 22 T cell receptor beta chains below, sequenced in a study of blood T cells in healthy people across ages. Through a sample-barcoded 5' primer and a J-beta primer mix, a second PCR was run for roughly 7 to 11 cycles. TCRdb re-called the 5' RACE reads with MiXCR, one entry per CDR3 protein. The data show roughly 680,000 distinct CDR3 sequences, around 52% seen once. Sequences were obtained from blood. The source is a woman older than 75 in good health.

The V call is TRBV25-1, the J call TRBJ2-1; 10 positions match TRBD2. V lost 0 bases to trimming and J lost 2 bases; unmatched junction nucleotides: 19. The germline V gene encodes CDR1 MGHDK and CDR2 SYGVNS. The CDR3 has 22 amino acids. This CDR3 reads CASSEYLAGESGRYDPYNEQFF. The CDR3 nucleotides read TGTGCCAGCAGTGAATATCTAGCGGGGGAATCCGGTCGATATGACCCCTACAATGAGCAGTTCTTC.

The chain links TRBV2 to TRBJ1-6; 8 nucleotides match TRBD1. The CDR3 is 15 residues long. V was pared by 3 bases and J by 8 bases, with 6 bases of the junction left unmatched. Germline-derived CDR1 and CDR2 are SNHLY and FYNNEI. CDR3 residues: CASSEQGAEYSPLHF. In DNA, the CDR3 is TGTGCCAGCAGTGAGCAGGGGGCGGAATATTCACCCCTCCACTTT.

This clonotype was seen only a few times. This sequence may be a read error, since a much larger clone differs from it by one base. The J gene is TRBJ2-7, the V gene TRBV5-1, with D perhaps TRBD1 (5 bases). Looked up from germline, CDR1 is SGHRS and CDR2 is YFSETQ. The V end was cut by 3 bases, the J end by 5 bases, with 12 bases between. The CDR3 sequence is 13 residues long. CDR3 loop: CASSCQGSHEQYF. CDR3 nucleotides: TGCGCCAGCAGCTGTCAGGGTTCTCACGAGCAGTACTTC.

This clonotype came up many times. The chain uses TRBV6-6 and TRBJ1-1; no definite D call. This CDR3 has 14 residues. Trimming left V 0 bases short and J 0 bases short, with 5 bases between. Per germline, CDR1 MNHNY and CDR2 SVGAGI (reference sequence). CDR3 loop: CASSYSAMNTEAFF. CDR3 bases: TGTGCCAGCAGTTACTCGGCTATGAACACTGAAGCTTTCTTT.

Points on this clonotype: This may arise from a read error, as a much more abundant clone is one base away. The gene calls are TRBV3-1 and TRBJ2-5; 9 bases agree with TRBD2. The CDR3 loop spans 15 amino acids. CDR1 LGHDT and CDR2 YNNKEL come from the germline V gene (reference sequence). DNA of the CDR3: TGTGCCAGCGGCCAAGTGACTAGCGGACTAGAGACCCAGTACTTC. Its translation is CASGQVTSGLETQYF.

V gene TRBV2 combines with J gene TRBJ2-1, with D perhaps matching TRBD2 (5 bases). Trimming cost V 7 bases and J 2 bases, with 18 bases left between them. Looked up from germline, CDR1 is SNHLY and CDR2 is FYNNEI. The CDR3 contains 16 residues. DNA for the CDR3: TGTGCCAGCACAGGATCTCGGGAACCGGCCTACAATGAGCAGTTCTTC. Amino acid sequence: CASTGSREPAYNEQFF.

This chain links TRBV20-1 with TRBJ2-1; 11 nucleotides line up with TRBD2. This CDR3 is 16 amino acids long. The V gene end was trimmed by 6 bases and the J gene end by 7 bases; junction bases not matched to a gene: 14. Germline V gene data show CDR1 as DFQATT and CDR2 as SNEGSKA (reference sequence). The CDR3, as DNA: TGCAGTGCGCAAAGGGCCGGGACTAGCGGCCCAAATGAGCAGTTCTTC. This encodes CSAQRAGTSGPNEQFF.

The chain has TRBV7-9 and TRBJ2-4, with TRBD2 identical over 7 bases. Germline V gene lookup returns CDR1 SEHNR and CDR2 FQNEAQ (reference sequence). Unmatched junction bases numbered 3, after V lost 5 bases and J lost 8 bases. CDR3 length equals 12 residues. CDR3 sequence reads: CASSLGGDIQYF. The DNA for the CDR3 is TGTGCCAGCAGCCTTGGGGGGGACATTCAGTACTTC.

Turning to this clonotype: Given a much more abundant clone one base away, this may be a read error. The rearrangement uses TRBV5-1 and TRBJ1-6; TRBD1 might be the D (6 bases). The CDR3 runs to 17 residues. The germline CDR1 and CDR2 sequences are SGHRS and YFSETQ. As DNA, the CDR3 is TGCGCCAGCAGCCGTCCAATCGGGGCAGGGGATAATTCATCCCTCCACTTT. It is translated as CASSRPIGAGDNSSLHF.

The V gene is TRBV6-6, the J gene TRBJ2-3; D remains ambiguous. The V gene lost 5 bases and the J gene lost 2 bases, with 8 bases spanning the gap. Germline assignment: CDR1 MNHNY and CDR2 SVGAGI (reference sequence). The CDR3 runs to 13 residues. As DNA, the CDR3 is TGTGCCAGCAGTCCCCTAACCACAGATACGCAGTATTTT. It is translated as CASSPLTTDTQYF.

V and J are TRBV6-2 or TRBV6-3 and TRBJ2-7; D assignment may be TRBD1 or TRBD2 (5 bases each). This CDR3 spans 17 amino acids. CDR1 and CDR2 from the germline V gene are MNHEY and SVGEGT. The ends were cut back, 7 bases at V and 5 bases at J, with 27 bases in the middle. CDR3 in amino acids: CASTKVRDPGRFHEQYF. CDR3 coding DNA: TGTGCCAGCACGAAGGTGAGGGATCCGGGACGCTTCCACGAGCAGTACTTC.

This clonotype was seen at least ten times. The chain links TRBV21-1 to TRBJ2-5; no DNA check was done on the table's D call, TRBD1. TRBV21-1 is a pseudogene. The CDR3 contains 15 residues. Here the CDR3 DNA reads TGTGCCAGCAGCATGGTTTTGGGGCAGGAAGAGACCCAGTACTTC. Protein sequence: CASSMVLGQEETQYF.

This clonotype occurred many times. In DNA form, the CDR3 reads TGCGCCAGCAGCTTGAGTGGACTGCAGGAGCAGTTCTTC. This encodes CASSLSGLQEQFF. The V gene is TRBV5-1, the J gene TRBJ2-1, with D tentatively TRBD2 (5 bases). From germline, CDR1 is SGHRS and CDR2 YFSETQ. The CDR3 spans 13 residues. Trimming left V 1 base short and J 10 bases short, with 12 bases between.

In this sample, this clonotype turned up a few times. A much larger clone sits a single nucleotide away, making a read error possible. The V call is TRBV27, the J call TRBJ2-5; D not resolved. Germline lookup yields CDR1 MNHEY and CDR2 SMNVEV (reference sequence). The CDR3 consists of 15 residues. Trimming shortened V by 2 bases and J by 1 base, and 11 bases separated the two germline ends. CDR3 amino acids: CASSLRRSFQETQYF. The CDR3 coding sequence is TGTGCCAGCAGTTTAAGGCGCAGTTTCCAAGAGACCCAGTACTTC.

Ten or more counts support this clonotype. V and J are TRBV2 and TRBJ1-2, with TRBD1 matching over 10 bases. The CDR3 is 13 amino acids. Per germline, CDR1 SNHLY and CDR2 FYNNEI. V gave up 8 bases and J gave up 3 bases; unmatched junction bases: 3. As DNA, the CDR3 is TGTGCCAGCCGCGGACAGGGGGACTATGGCTACACCTTC. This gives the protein CASRGQGDYGYTF. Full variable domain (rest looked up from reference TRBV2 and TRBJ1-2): EPEVTQTPSHQVTQMGQEVILRCVPISNHLYFYWYRQILGQKVEFLVSFYNNEISEKSEIFDDQFSVERPDGSNFTLKIRSTKLEDSAMYFCASRGQGDYGYTFGSGTRLTVV.

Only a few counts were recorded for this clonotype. CDR3 residues: CASARRQPSGNTIYF. CDR3 bases: TGTGCCAGTGCCCGGAGGCAGCCCTCTGGAAACACCATATATTTT. This sequence joins TRBV27 and TRBJ1-3; no firm D call. Germline lookup yields CDR1 MNHEY and CDR2 SMNVEV (reference sequence). Trimming cost V 9 bases and J 0 bases, with 15 bases left between them. The CDR3 totals 15 residues.

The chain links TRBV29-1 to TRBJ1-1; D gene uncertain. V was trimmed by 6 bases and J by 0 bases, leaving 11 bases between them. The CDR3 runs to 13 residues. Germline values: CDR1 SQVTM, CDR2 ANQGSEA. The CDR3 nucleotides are TGCAGCGTCACCGGGGAAATGAACACTGAAGCTTTCTTT. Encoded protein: CSVTGEMNTEAFF.

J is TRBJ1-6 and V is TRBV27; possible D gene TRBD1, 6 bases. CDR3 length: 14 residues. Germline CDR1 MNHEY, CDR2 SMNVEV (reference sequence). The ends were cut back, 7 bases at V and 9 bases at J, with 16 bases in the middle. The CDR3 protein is CASTQGTIPSPLHF. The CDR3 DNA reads TGTGCCAGCACCCAGGGGACCATACCTTCACCCCTCCACTTT.

The CDR3 nucleotides are TGTGCCACCAGCACCTCGGGGCTCCCGAGGCTGGGCACTGAAGCTTTCTTT. This translates into CATSTSGLPRLGTEAFF. V and J are TRBV15 and TRBJ1-1; D perhaps matches TRBD1 (5 bases). Trimming cost V 4 bases and J 4 bases, with 22 bases left between them. CDR1 is LNHNV, CDR2 YYDKDF, per germline (reference sequence). The CDR3 sequence is 17 residues long.

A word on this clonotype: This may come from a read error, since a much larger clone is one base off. CDR3 region: CTSSEWVAGQETQYF. CDR3 nucleotide sequence: TGTACCAGCAGTGAATGGGTAGCGGGGCAAGAGACCCAGTACTTC. The rearrangement uses TRBV25-1 and TRBJ2-5, with 8 bases that match TRBD2. Per the germline V gene, CDR1 is MGHDK and CDR2 is SYGVNS. CDR3 length: 15 residues.

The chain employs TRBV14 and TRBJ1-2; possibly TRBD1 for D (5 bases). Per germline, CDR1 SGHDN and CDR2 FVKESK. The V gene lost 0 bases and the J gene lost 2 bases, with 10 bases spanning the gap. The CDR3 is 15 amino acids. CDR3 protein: CASSQDLGGNYGYTF. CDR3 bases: TGTGCCAGCAGCCAAGACCTCGGGGGGAACTATGGCTACACCTTC.

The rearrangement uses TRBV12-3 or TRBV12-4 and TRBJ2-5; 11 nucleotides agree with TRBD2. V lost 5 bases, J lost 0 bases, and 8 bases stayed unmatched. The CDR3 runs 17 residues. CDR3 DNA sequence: TGTGCCAGCAGTCAGGGACTAGCGGTGGTCTACCAAGAGACCCAGTACTTC. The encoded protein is CASSQGLAVVYQETQYF.